Each of the 21 T cell receptor beta chains below was sequenced from the same sample in a study of T cell repertoires in cytomegalovirus infection (dated 2019 in TCRdb). The sequencer was an Illumina HiSeq 1500. TCRdb reworked the public reads: Q25 trimming with fastp, MiXCR clone assembly, productive beta chains retained. Records with the same CDR3 protein are collapsed into one entry carrying the most frequent genes and DNA. This sample gives 400,000 or so distinct CDR3 sequences in total; approximately 18% of them show up just once. The ten top clones hold 7.5% to 9.5% of the sample. The sample consisted of PBMCs. Every receptor here comes from a human donor in good health (CMV status not recorded). Some clones in this sample may be carry-over from other donors' samples.

The chain couples TRBV10-3 to TRBJ2-1; 10 nucleotides line up with TRBD2. With 6 bases clipped from V and 5 bases from J, the junction kept 4 bases outside the gene matches. Germline values: CDR1 ENHRY, CDR2 SYGVKD. The CDR3 totals 14 residues. The CDR3 bases are TGTGCCATCAGGGGGACTAGCGTTGACAATGAGCAGTTCTTC. Translated: CAIRGTSVDNEQFF.

The chain uses TRBV20-1 and TRBJ2-1; 11 positions agree with TRBD2. The CDR3 covers 14 residues. Germline V gene sequence: CDR1 DFQATT, CDR2 SNEGSKA (reference sequence). The junction had 9 bases not matched to a gene; V was cut back by 6 bases and J by 8 bases. In DNA, the CDR3 is TGCAGTGCCATAGCGGGGGGGAATCGGGATGAGCAGTTCTTC. Its translation: CSAIAGGNRDEQFF.

This clonotype was counted at least ten times. This chain joins TRBV7-2 and TRBJ2-5; 8 bases are shared with TRBD2. This CDR3 spans 14 amino acids. Trimming removed 5 bases from V and 1 base from J; junction bases left unmatched: 3. The germline CDR1 and CDR2 sequences are SGHTA and FQGNSA. CDR3 bases: TGTGCCAGCAGCCCCGGGAGGGCCCAAGAGACCCAGTACTTC. As protein: CASSPGRAQETQYF.

This clonotype was observed many times. The CDR3 protein is CASSYSLEPGAQYF. DNA of the CDR3: TGTGCCAGCAGTTACTCGTTGGAGCCAGGGGCCCAGTACTTC. The chain recombines TRBV6-6 with TRBJ2-5; TRBD1 might be the D (6 bases). The germline V and J ends were trimmed by 0 bases and 9 bases, with 14 bases remaining between them. The CDR3 has 14 amino acids. Germline CDR1 reads MNHNY; CDR2 reads SVGAGI (reference sequence).

This clonotype was recorded many times. The rearrangement links TRBV6-1 to TRBJ2-1; weak D call: TRBD1 (5 bases). Germline V lookup: CDR1 MNHNS, CDR2 SASEGT. This CDR3 contains 13 residues. The germline V and J ends were trimmed by 7 bases and 7 bases, with 14 bases remaining between them. CDR3 nucleotide sequence: TGTGCCAGCAAGGGGCATTCTTTTAATGAGCAGTTCTTC. Encoded protein: CASKGHSFNEQFF.

The sample holds a few counts of this clonotype. The chain carries TRBV2 and TRBJ2-2, with D perhaps TRBD2 (5 bases). Germline loops: CDR1 SNHLY, CDR2 FYNNEI. The CDR3 has 14 residues. Deletions cut 5 bases from V and 5 bases from J, with 12 bases between. CDR3 in DNA: TGTGCCAGCAGTAGAGGGAGAGAGACCGGGGAGCTGTTTTTT. Residues: CASSRGRETGELFF.

This clonotype has a handful of counts. The chain is built from TRBV11-2 and TRBJ2-5, with 15 bases lining up with TRBD2. The CDR3 runs to 19 residues. V was pared by 5 bases and J by 4 bases, with 14 bases of the junction left unmatched. The germline gives CDR1 SGHAT, CDR2 FQNNGV. This CDR3 reads CASSPHLGLAGGPRETQYF. The CDR3, as DNA: TGTGCCAGCAGCCCACATCTAGGACTAGCGGGGGGGCCGCGAGAGACCCAGTACTTC. Supplemented by reference TRBV11-2 and TRBJ2-5, the full variable domain reads EAGVAQSPRYKIIEKRQSVAFWCNPISGHATLYWYQQILGQGPKLLIQFQNNGVVDDSQLPKDRFSAERLKGVDSTLKIQPAKLEDSAVYLCASSPHLGLAGGPRETQYFGPGTRLLVL.

The chain joins TRBV18 to TRBJ2-4; no clear D gene. This CDR3 is built from 16 residues. Trimming pared 3 bases from V and 0 bases from J, leaving 12 bases between. Looked up from germline, CDR1 is KGHSH and CDR2 is LQKENI. The DNA for the CDR3 is TGTGCCAGCTCACCCCAATTGAACCTAGCCAAAAACATTCAGTACTTC. Its translation: CASSPQLNLAKNIQYF.

This clonotype was counted only a few times. The J gene is TRBJ1-1, the V gene TRBV11-2, with no clear D. CDR3 length: 11 amino acids. Germline V CDR1 and CDR2: SGHAT, FQNNGV. Deletions cut 1 base from V and 7 bases from J, with 4 bases between. The CDR3 sequence is CASSLVVEAFF. CDR3 DNA: TGTGCCAGCAGCTTAGTGGTTGAAGCTTTCTTT.

This clonotype showed up many times. This chain joins TRBV11-2 and TRBJ2-2, with 9 bases matching TRBD1. Germline V gene sequence: CDR1 SGHAT, CDR2 FQNNGV. With 6 bases clipped from V and 9 bases from J, the junction kept 11 bases outside the gene matches. The length of the CDR3 is 15 residues. The chain's CDR3 is CASSSPDRGLRELFF. CDR3 nucleotides: TGTGCCAGCAGTTCCCCGGACAGGGGTTTGAGGGAGCTGTTTTTT.

This clonotype was seen more than once but under ten times. The chain is built from TRBV28 and TRBJ2-5; tentative D call: TRBD2 (5 bases). The CDR3 is 14 residues long. Germline loops: CDR1 MDHEN, CDR2 SYDVKM. V gave up 5 bases and J gave up 5 bases, with 15 bases separating them. The CDR3 DNA sequence: TGTGCCAGCAGTCGAATGAGCGGCGGGGAGACCCAGTACTTC. It codes for CASSRMSGGETQYF.

This clonotype was counted once. This chain links TRBV12-5 with TRBJ1-1; D remains unclear. Trimming took off 1 base at V and 0 bases at J, with 6 bases between the two ends. This CDR3 has 14 residues. Germline CDR1 is LGHNT and CDR2 is FRNRAP. CDR3 sequence reads: CASGLGFMNTEAFF. CDR3 coding DNA: TGTGCTAGTGGTTTGGGGTTCATGAACACTGAAGCTTTCTTT.

This clonotype was detected only a few times. For the CDR3, the DNA is TGTGCCAGCAGCTCTGTAGGACACCCCACAGATACGCAGTATTTT. It codes for CASSSVGHPTDTQYF. The chain joins TRBV7-9 to TRBJ2-3; weak D call: TRBD1 (5 bases). This CDR3 comprises 15 residues. CDR1 and CDR2 (germline): SEHNR, FQNEAQ (reference sequence). Trimming pared 4 bases from V and 2 bases from J, leaving 13 bases between. Together with reference TRBV7-9 and TRBJ2-3, the CDR3 gives the full variable domain: DTGVSQNPRHKITKRGQNVTFRCDPISEHNRLYWYRQTLGQGPEFLTYFQNEAQLEKSRLLSDRFSAERPKGSFSTLEIQRTEQGDSAMYLCASSSVGHPTDTQYFGPGTRLTVL.

This clonotype was counted at least ten times. The chain joins TRBV7-2 to TRBJ1-1; D might be TRBD1 (6 bases). The ends were cut back, 1 base at V and 3 bases at J, with 12 bases in the middle. Germline V gene lookup returns CDR1 SGHTA and CDR2 FQGNSA. The CDR3 is 15 residues long. CDR3 amino acids: CASSLVGGADTEAFF. The CDR3 bases are TGTGCCAGCAGCTTAGTTGGGGGCGCCGACACTGAAGCTTTCTTT.

Here the CDR3 reads CSFAQREPPTYTDTQYF. The CDR3 DNA reads TGCAGCTTTGCCCAGCGGGAGCCCCCTACTTACACAGATACGCAGTATTTT. This chain joins TRBV29-1 and TRBJ2-3; 8 bases line up with TRBD2. This CDR3 is built from 17 residues. CDR1 SQVTM and CDR2 ANQGSEA come from the germline V gene. The V segment lost 8 bases and the J segment 2 bases; nucleotides outside the gene matches: 18.

This chain joins TRBV19 and TRBJ1-5; TRBD1 matches 11 bases. This CDR3 is built from 14 residues. The germline V gene has CDR1 LNHDA and CDR2 SQIVND (reference sequence). Trimming took 0 bases from V and 15 from J; bases not matched to a gene: 7. This chain's CDR3 is CASSIDPDRGRLHF. In DNA form, the CDR3 reads TGTGCCAGTAGTATAGATCCGGACAGGGGGCGCCTGCATTTT. The whole variable domain, remainder taken from reference TRBV19 and TRBJ1-5, is DGGITQSPKYLFRKEGQNVTLSCEQNLNHDAMYWYRQDPGQGLRLIYYSQIVNDFQKGDIAEGYSVSREKKESFPLTVTSAQKNPTAFYLCASSIDPDRGRLHFGDGTRLSIL.

This clonotype turned up a few times. The V and J genes are TRBV15 and TRBJ2-1, with D unresolved. Looked up from germline, CDR1 is LNHNV and CDR2 is YYDKDF (reference sequence). V was pared by 1 base and J by 5 bases, with 15 bases between. The CDR3 sequence is 16 residues long. The CDR3 here is CATSRVVGHSNNEQFF. The CDR3, as DNA: TGTGCCACCAGCAGAGTCGTGGGTCATAGTAACAATGAGCAGTTCTTC.

The genes are TRBV18 and TRBJ2-1; TRBD2 matches at 7 bases. Germline lookup yields CDR1 KGHSH and CDR2 LQKENI. Trimming took 6 bases from V and 0 from J; bases not matched to a gene: 8. This CDR3 spans 16 amino acids. In DNA form, the CDR3 reads TGTGCCAGCTCGCTACAGCGGGGATCCTCCTACAATGAGCAGTTCTTC. This translates into CASSLQRGSSYNEQFF.

This clonotype was detected a few times. DNA for the CDR3: TGTGCCAGCAGCTTTGAGACTTTTAAAGATACGCAGTATTTT. This gives the protein CASSFETFKDTQYF. The chain carries TRBV11-2 and TRBJ2-3; no clear D. V dropped 3 bases and J dropped 5 bases, with 12 bases sitting between them. The CDR3 consists of 14 residues. Germline CDR1 SGHAT, CDR2 FQNNGV.

The V gene is TRBV19, the J gene TRBJ1-2, with 7 bases lining up with TRBD1. In germline, CDR1 is LNHDA, CDR2 SQIVND (reference sequence). The J segment lost 2 bases and the V segment lost 6 bases, leaving 3 bases of the junction unmatched. The CDR3 totals 13 residues. DNA of the CDR3: TGTGCCAGTAGCAAGGACAGGAACTATGGCTACACCTTC. This codes for CASSKDRNYGYTF. Full variable domain (outside the CDR3, taken from reference TRBV19 and TRBJ1-2): DGGITQSPKYLFRKEGQNVTLSCEQNLNHDAMYWYRQDPGQGLRLIYYSQIVNDFQKGDIAEGYSVSREKKESFPLTVTSAQKNPTAFYLCASSKDRNYGYTFGSGTRLTVV.

The table lists this clonotype with a few counts. The chain carries TRBV3-1 and TRBJ1-1; D might be TRBD1 (6 bases). V was trimmed by 2 bases and J by 2 bases, leaving 18 bases between them. Germline loops: CDR1 LGHDT, CDR2 YNNKEL (reference sequence). This CDR3 has 17 amino acids. CDR3 amino acids: CASSQTSLGGLNTEAFF. CDR3 nucleotides: TGTGCCAGCAGCCAAACGTCTTTGGGGGGCCTTAACACTGAAGCTTTCTTT.